This T cell receptor beta chain was sequenced for a study of cytomegalovirus exposure and HLA in healthy donors. General observations from the study: Previous analysis showed most TCR beta V segments were productive about 87% or about 30% of the time.

As to this clone: Its antigen is unknown.

Germline lookup yields CDR1 SNHLY and CDR2 FYNNEI. The CDR3 length is 15 residues. Trimming stripped 3 bases from V and 8 bases from J, with 19 bases between. The PCR contained 60 Vbeta and 13 Jbeta primers. Clones were sequenced by immunoSEQ multiplex PCR, and TCRdb holds only the in-frame ones, with some missing. The repertoire holds 110,000 or so clones, with 76% as singletons. The origin of this receptor is a man in his forties or fifties in good health and CMV-seropositive. Source material: PBMCs. V usage is TRBV2 and J usage is TRBJ1-2; TRBD1 might be the D (5 bases). The CDR3 region is CASSDEPGDPRGYTF. As DNA, the CDR3 is TGTGCCAGCAGTGATGAGCCGGGGGACCCGCGAGGCTACACCTTC.